In its sample, the clone carrying this T cell receptor beta chain was seen many times. Its antigen remains unknown. This specimen comes from a study of CD8 T cells in ankylosing spondylitis. Findings and limits, study-wide: Disease-linked clones reportedly showed significant enrichment in matched ankylosing spondylitis synovial fluid. Characteristic, it appeared, of ankylosing spondylitis blood was a TCR beta motif of 7 or 8 highly homologous variants.

Germline assignment: CDR1 DFQATT and CDR2 SNEGSKA (reference sequence). The CDR3 loop spans 19 amino acids. V lost 5 bases, J lost 0 bases, and 18 bases stayed unmatched. TCR beta libraries were made by quantitative 5'-RACE with molecular barcodes. MiXCR was run by TCRdb on the 5' RACE reads, yielding one entry per CDR3 protein. Of about 250,000 distinct CDR3 sequences detected, more than 9% appear once; the ten largest clones hold 2.6%. The TCR comes from a male donor with ankylosing spondylitis or in good health (not recorded which). The chain employs TRBV20-1 and TRBJ2-4; 8 bases line up with TRBD2. Sequencing was performed on blood, either unsorted or a sorted T cell fraction (not recorded which). The DNA of the CDR3 is TGCAGTGCTTCCCTTACCGGGACTAGTGGGCATCTAGCCAAAAACATTCAGTACTTC. This translates into CSASLTGTSGHLAKNIQYF.